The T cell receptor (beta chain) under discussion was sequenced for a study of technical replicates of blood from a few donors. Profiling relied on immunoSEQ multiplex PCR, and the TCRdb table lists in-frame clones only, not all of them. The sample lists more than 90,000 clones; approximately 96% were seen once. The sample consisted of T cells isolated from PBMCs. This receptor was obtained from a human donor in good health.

The CDR3 sequence: CASSHSQPQHF. Written as DNA, the CDR3 is TGTGCCAGCAGCCATAGTCAGCCCCAGCATTTT. This chain joins TRBV28 and TRBJ1-5; no firm D call. CDR1 is MDHEN, CDR2 SYDVKM, per germline. The CDR3 sequence is 11 residues long. Trimming removed 6 bases at V and 6 bases at J, with 6 bases between.